The 31 T cell receptor beta chains listed next were all sequenced from one sample in a study of shared clonotypes between healthy human individuals. Sequencing was performed with immunoSEQ multiplex PCR; in TCRdb, only in-frame clones are kept and a portion is missing. The sample lists about 2.4 million clones, just over 90% occurring once. The sequenced sample was naive CD4+ T cells sorted from blood. Specified subset: CD45RA+ positively selected. All receptors come from a man between 18 and 29 years old in good health.

The rearrangement uses TRBV7-2 and TRBJ2-7, with D tentatively TRBD1 or TRBD2 (5 bases each). V dropped 1 base and J dropped 3 bases, with 16 bases sitting between them. The CDR3 is 16 residues long. Germline loops: CDR1 SGHTA, CDR2 FQGNSA. The CDR3 region has the DNA TGTGCCAGCAGCTTAGTTTTTCGAGGGGACCTCTACGAGCAGTACTTC. It translates to CASSLVFRGDLYEQYF. Filled out from reference TRBV7-2 and TRBJ2-7, the complete variable domain reads GAGVSQSPSNKVTEKGKDVELRCDPISGHTALYWYRQSLGQGLEFLIYFQGNSAPDKSGLPSDRFSAERTGGSVSTLTIQRTQQEDSAVYLCASSLVFRGDLYEQYFGPGTRLTVT.

The J gene is TRBJ1-2, the V gene TRBV7-9; D perhaps matches TRBD1 (5 bases). Trimming took 5 bases from V and 6 from J, leaving 16 bases between them. There are 14 residues in the CDR3. Germline V lookup: CDR1 SEHNR, CDR2 FQNEAQ (reference sequence). The chain's CDR3 is CASSPFDRKDGYTF. CDR3 nucleotides: TGTGCCAGCAGCCCTTTCGACAGAAAAGATGGCTACACCTTC.

V is TRBV9 and J is TRBJ2-5; TRBD2 matches 11 bases. V was pared by 3 bases and J by 4 bases, with 11 bases of the junction left unmatched. The CDR3 is made up of 17 amino acids. Germline V gene data show CDR1 as SGDLS and CDR2 as YYNGEE. The CDR3 DNA reads as TGTGCCAGCAGCGGGGGCCCACTAGCGGGAGTGGCAGAGACCCAGTACTTC. Translation: CASSGGPLAGVAETQYF.

This rearrangement joins TRBV9 to TRBJ1-6, with 8 bases identical to TRBD1. This CDR3 has 15 amino acids. The trim removed 8 bases at V and 8 bases at J, leaving 12 bases unmatched. The germline CDR1 and CDR2 sequences are SGDLS and YYNGEE. This CDR3 reads CARIDYRQGYSPLHF. CDR3 DNA: TGTGCCAGAATTGACTACCGACAGGGGTATTCACCCCTCCACTTT.

The chain recombines TRBV27 with TRBJ2-3; 7 nucleotides line up with TRBD1. The ends lost 4 bases at V and 2 bases at J; junction bases unmatched: 15. The CDR3 loop spans 18 amino acids. CDR1 is MNHEY, CDR2 SMNVEV, per germline (reference sequence). This chain's CDR3 is CASSSLGTALRITDTQYF. CDR3 DNA: TGTGCCAGCAGTTCCCTAGGGACAGCATTAAGGATCACAGATACGCAGTATTTT.

The chain carries TRBV2 and TRBJ1-2, with D possibly TRBD1 on 5 matching bases. This CDR3 is built from 15 residues. Trimming left V 7 bases short and J 3 bases short, with 18 bases between. Looked up from germline, CDR1 is SNHLY and CDR2 is FYNNEI. CDR3 sequence (DNA): TGTGCCAGCATTGCCCGGGGACTATGGGACTATGGCTACACCTTC. Translating it yields CASIARGLWDYGYTF. Complete variable domain (other parts from reference TRBV2 and TRBJ1-2): EPEVTQTPSHQVTQMGQEVILRCVPISNHLYFYWYRQILGQKVEFLVSFYNNEISEKSEIFDDQFSVERPDGSNFTLKIRSTKLEDSAMYFCASIARGLWDYGYTFGSGTRLTVV.

In this sample, this clone turned up once. The rearrangement links TRBV10-3 to TRBJ1-1; 9 bases align to TRBD1. The CDR3 runs 13 residues. V lost 5 bases and J lost 5; bases outside the gene matches: 3. CDR1 and CDR2 from the germline V gene are ENHRY and SYGVKD. CDR3 sequence: CAISTGGGTEAFF. The CDR3 coding sequence is TGTGCCATCAGTACAGGGGGCGGGACTGAAGCTTTCTTT.

J is TRBJ2-5 and V is TRBV27; the match to TRBD2 covers 7 bases. The length of the CDR3 is 15 residues. The germline V gene has CDR1 MNHEY and CDR2 SMNVEV (reference sequence). The ends lost 3 bases at V and 5 bases at J; junction bases unmatched: 9. The CDR3: CASSFASGEWETQYF. The CDR3 bases are TGTGCCAGCAGTTTCGCTAGCGGTGAATGGGAGACCCAGTACTTC.

This chain uses TRBV7-2 with TRBJ2-2; 7 bases align to TRBD1. Germline CDR1 and CDR2: SGHTA and FQGNSA. V shed 4 bases, J shed 9 bases, and the junction held 11 bases outside the gene matches. The CDR3 length is 15 residues. The chain's CDR3 is CASSSRQGWGRELFF. As DNA, the CDR3 is TGTGCCAGCAGCTCCCGACAGGGATGGGGCAGGGAGCTGTTTTTT.

The sample holds one count of this clone. The junction does not match germline at one end; this may be a read error. The chain links TRBV19 to TRBJ2-4; weak D call: TRBD2 (5 bases). CDR1 is LNHDA and CDR2 is SQIVND in the germline V gene (reference sequence). This CDR3 is 15 amino acids long. The CDR3 DNA reads as TGTGCCTGTAGCGCCGGTTCGTTAGCCAAAAACATTCAGTACTTC. This gives the protein CACSAGSLAKNIQYF.

The CDR3 is CASSQEAVGQYNEQFF. The DNA for the CDR3 is TGCGCCAGCAGCCAAGAGGCCGTAGGACAGTACAATGAGCAGTTCTTC. V and J are TRBV4-1 and TRBJ2-1, with D maybe TRBD1 (6 bases). V was cut by 0 bases and J by 4 bases, with 13 bases left in between. Germline CDR1 and CDR2: MGHRA and YSYEKL. This CDR3 has 16 residues.

This clone appeared a single time. Other DNA sequences in the sample encode the same CDR3. The rearrangement joins TRBV30 to TRBJ2-3; no reliable D call. The length of the CDR3 is 13 residues. Per the germline V gene, CDR1 is GTSNPN and CDR2 is SVGIG (reference sequence). V was trimmed by 0 bases and J by 4 bases, leaving 8 bases between them. DNA of the CDR3: TGTGCCTGGAGTGTATCGTCAGCAGATACGCAGTATTTT. It codes for CAWSVSSADTQYF.

This chain joins TRBV10-1 and TRBJ2-5; unclear D gene. The germline gives CDR1 WNHNN, CDR2 SYGVQD (reference sequence). The CDR3 spans 11 residues. V gave up 5 bases and J gave up 5 bases, with 6 bases separating them. CDR3 DNA: TGCGCCAGCAGTAACGGGGAGACCCAGTACTTC. Amino acids: CASSNGETQYF.

V and J are TRBV5-1 and TRBJ1-4; tentative D call: TRBD1 (6 bases). Germline V CDR1 and CDR2: SGHRS, YFSETQ. The CDR3 is made up of 16 amino acids. V lost 4 bases and J 3 bases, leaving 16 bases between the germline ends. The CDR3 region is CASSPTGQTSNEKLFF. CDR3 bases: TGCGCCAGCAGCCCTACCGGACAGACCTCTAATGAAAAACTGTTTTTT. Full variable domain (outside the CDR3, taken from reference TRBV5-1 and TRBJ1-4): KAGVTQTPRYLIKTRGQQVTLSCSPISGHRSVSWYQQTPGQGLQFLFEYFSETQRNKGNFPGRFSGRQFSNSRSEMNVSTLELGDSALYLCASSPTGQTSNEKLFFGSGTQLSVL.

This clone turned up a few times. This rearrangement joins TRBV30 to TRBJ1-2; 7 bases map to TRBD1. The germline gives CDR1 GTSNPN, CDR2 SVGIG (reference sequence). The J segment lost 4 bases and the V segment lost 5 bases, leaving 7 bases of the junction unmatched. This CDR3 contains 13 residues. The CDR3 sequence is CAWEAQGGYGYTF. CDR3 in DNA: TGTGCCTGGGAGGCCCAGGGGGGCTATGGCTACACCTTC.

The V and J genes are TRBV14 and TRBJ2-5, with TRBD1 as a possible D gene (6 bases). V lost 4 bases to trimming and J lost 4 bases, with 10 bases between them. The CDR3 extends over 13 amino acids. Germline-derived CDR1 and CDR2 are SGHDN and FVKESK. The CDR3 nucleotides read TGTGCCAGCAGCCCTATAGGGGGAGAGACCCAGTACTTC. This codes for CASSPIGGETQYF.

The chain combines TRBV5-1 with TRBJ2-1, with 12 positions matching TRBD2. After removal of 3 bases from V and 2 bases from J, the junction contained 3 bases not matched to a gene. CDR3 length: 16 residues. Per germline, CDR1 SGHRS and CDR2 YFSETQ. This CDR3 reads CASSWTSGATYNEQFF. The CDR3 DNA sequence: TGCGCCAGCAGCTGGACTAGCGGGGCTACCTACAATGAGCAGTTCTTC.

A note on this clone: Different DNA sequences within this sample yield the same CDR3. The J gene is TRBJ2-3, the V gene TRBV5-1, with TRBD2 identical over 10 bases. After removal of 1 base from V and 1 base from J, the junction contained 0 bases not matched to a gene. Germline assignment: CDR1 SGHRS and CDR2 YFSETQ. The CDR3 has 15 amino acids. The CDR3 nucleotides are TGCGCCAGCAGCTTGCTAGCGGGAGGCACAGATACGCAGTATTTT. Protein product: CASSLLAGGTDTQYF.

This sequence joins TRBV2 and TRBJ2-7; 9 bases are shared with TRBD2. There are 15 residues in the CDR3. Germline V gene lookup returns CDR1 SNHLY and CDR2 FYNNEI. The V gene end was trimmed by 2 bases and the J gene end by 7 bases; junction bases not matched to a gene: 9. Written as DNA, the CDR3 is TGTGCCAGCAGTGAACAAGCGGGGGGATTACAAGAGCAGTACTTC. This translates into CASSEQAGGLQEQYF.

This clone was detected once. This rearrangement joins TRBV6-5 to TRBJ2-5; 8 bases are shared with TRBD2. The germline gives CDR1 MNHEY, CDR2 SVGAGI. The CDR3 has 16 amino acids. V gave up 0 bases and J gave up 4 bases; unmatched junction bases: 7. Here the CDR3 reads CASSYSRGGGSETQYF. For the CDR3, the DNA is TGTGCCAGCAGTTACTCGAGGGGCGGGGGGTCAGAGACCCAGTACTTC.

This chain links TRBV11-2 with TRBJ2-4; 11 nucleotides match TRBD2. V was pared by 5 bases and J by 3 bases, with 6 bases of the junction left unmatched. Germline V gene sequence: CDR1 SGHAT, CDR2 FQNNGV. This CDR3 is 16 amino acids long. CDR3 sequence (DNA): TGTGCCAGCAGCCCGCTACTAGCGGGGGTCAAAAACATTCAGTACTTC. Its protein is CASSPLLAGVKNIQYF.

This sequence joins TRBV5-1 and TRBJ2-2; either TRBD1 or TRBD2 may supply D (6 bases each). The CDR3 length is 14 residues. The V and J ends lost 6 bases and 4 bases respectively, with 13 bases between them. Germline V gene sequence: CDR1 SGHRS, CDR2 YFSETQ. The CDR3 reads CASNVGGLTGELFF. CDR3 bases: TGCGCCAGCAATGTAGGGGGACTCACCGGGGAGCTGTTTTTT.

Worth noting for this clone: Additional DNA sequences in this sample encode the identical CDR3. This sequence joins TRBV5-4 and TRBJ2-5; D is uncertain. V lost 0 bases, J lost 2 bases, and 8 bases lay in between. The CDR3 is made up of 14 amino acids. Germline-derived CDR1 and CDR2 are SGHNT and YYREEE (reference sequence). The DNA of the CDR3 is TGTGCCAGCAGCTTGGGGGGAAGGCAAGAGACCCAGTACTTC. It translates to CASSLGGRQETQYF.

This clone was seen only once. The chain has TRBV9 and TRBJ2-4; D assignment may be TRBD1 or TRBD2 (5 bases each). The CDR3 sequence is 16 residues long. V was cut by 2 bases and J by 6 bases, with 18 bases left in between. Germline values: CDR1 SGDLS, CDR2 YYNGEE. The CDR3 DNA reads as TGTGCCAGCAGCGTCGACTGGGACCCGTGGGGAAACATTCAGTACTTC. Protein product: CASSVDWDPWGNIQYF.

The rearrangement links TRBV18 to TRBJ1-5, with D possibly being TRBD1 (5 bases). Germline CDR1 KGHSH, CDR2 LQKENI. This CDR3 spans 19 amino acids. Trimming shortened V by 3 bases and J by 2 bases, and 23 bases separated the two germline ends. The CDR3 loop is CASSPSDAGPLGRNQPQHF. The CDR3 DNA sequence: TGTGCCAGCTCACCTTCGGACGCGGGACCCCTTGGTCGCAATCAGCCCCAGCATTTT.

Worth noting for this clone: The same CDR3 can be traced to other DNA sequences in this sample. The chain couples TRBV30 to TRBJ2-7, with a possible D match to TRBD1 (8 bases). The CDR3 contains 12 residues. Germline values: CDR1 GTSNPN, CDR2 SVGIG (reference sequence). Trimming shortened V by 4 bases and J by 3 bases, and 10 bases separated the two germline ends. CDR3 DNA: TGTGCCTGGAACAGGGGGGGCTACGAGCAGTACTTC. As protein: CAWNRGGYEQYF.

This rearrangement joins TRBV7-2 to TRBJ2-3, with D unclear. Trimming removed 5 bases from V and 4 bases from J, with 10 bases in between. The CDR3 is 13 amino acids. Germline-derived CDR1 and CDR2 are SGHTA and FQGNSA. The CDR3 is CASSPSRADTQYF. The CDR3 DNA follows: TGTGCCAGCAGCCCCTCACGGGCAGATACGCAGTATTTT.

The rearrangement joins TRBV7-2 to TRBJ2-7; maybe TRBD1 (6 bases). Trimming removed 4 bases at V and 6 bases at J, with 10 bases between. The CDR3 extends over 12 amino acids. Per the germline V gene, CDR1 is SGHTA and CDR2 is FQGNSA. The CDR3 loop is CASSSTGIEQYF. For the CDR3, the DNA is TGTGCCAGCAGCTCAACAGGGATCGAGCAGTACTTC.

The chain uses TRBV7-3 and TRBJ2-1, with D perhaps matching TRBD1 (6 bases). Trimming took 4 bases from V and 5 from J, leaving 12 bases between them. CDR3 length: 14 amino acids. Germline loops: CDR1 SGHTA, CDR2 FQGTGA. CDR3 in amino acids: CASSSPGHHNEQFF. Written as DNA, the CDR3 is TGTGCCAGCAGCTCACCGGGACACCACAATGAGCAGTTCTTC.

The chain carries TRBV10-2 and TRBJ1-5; weak D call: TRBD1 (6 bases). Trimming took off 5 bases at V and 4 bases at J, with 15 bases between the two ends. The CDR3 is 15 residues long. Germline assignment: CDR1 WSHSY and CDR2 SAAADI. The CDR3 DNA reads TGCGCCAGCAGTCAACTACAGGGATCGAATCAGCCCCAGCATTTT. Translated: CASSQLQGSNQPQHF.

This clone was counted a single time. This chain uses TRBV10-3 with TRBJ2-2; no firm D call. The V gene's germline CDR1 is ENHRY and CDR2 SYGVKD. Trimming took off 8 bases at V and 6 bases at J, with 13 bases between the two ends. There are 13 residues in the CDR3. The CDR3 is CAIPSAVAGELFF. The CDR3, as DNA: TGTGCCATCCCCAGCGCTGTGGCCGGGGAGCTGTTTTTT.